This T cell receptor beta chain is drawn from a study of shared clonotypes between healthy human individuals. Per germline, CDR1 SGDLS and CDR2 YYNGEE. The junction had 7 bases not matched to a gene; V was cut back by 4 bases and J by 6 bases. CDR3 size: 15 residues. Sequenced by immunoSEQ multiplex PCR; TCRdb stores in-frame clones only, minus some. This table has around 530,000 clones, roughly 79% appearing once. The chain has TRBV9 and TRBJ2-3, with 11 bases identical to TRBD2. Sequencing was performed on PBMCs. The sequence came from a woman in her thirties or forties in good health. Some clones in this sample may be carry-over from other donors' samples. The CDR3 DNA reads as TGTGCCAGCAGCCCTTTACTAGCGGGAGCGGATACGCAGTATTTT. It specifies CASSPLLAGADTQYF.